These 28 T cell receptor beta chains were sequenced from one sample in a study of molecular identifiers for immune sequencing clone quantification. TCRdb re-called the PCR reads with MiXCR, one entry per CDR3 protein. The table has approximately 500,000 distinct CDR3 sequences, 20% to 25% seen once. Sequenced input: naive CD8+ T cells from blood, with Jurkat cell RNA spiked in. The sample's subset: FACS-sorted CD8+CD4-CCR7+CD45RA+ naive T cells. Every receptor here comes from a human donor in good health. Some libraries in this study had Jurkat cell RNA spiked in.

This sequence joins TRBV14 and TRBJ2-7; D not resolved. In germline, CDR1 is SGHDN, CDR2 FVKESK. V lost 1 base and J lost 3, with 4 bases in between. There are 12 residues in the CDR3. The CDR3 region is CASSQAYYEQYF. CDR3 nucleotides: TGTGCCAGCAGCCAAGCGTACTACGAGCAGTACTTC.

This clonotype was recorded many times. This rearrangement joins TRBV12-3 or TRBV12-4 to TRBJ1-5, with D perhaps TRBD1 (5 bases). The CDR3 covers 16 residues. Trimming cost V 4 bases and J 7 bases, with 20 bases left between them. The chain's CDR3 is CASSSLGQGRSQPQHF. The CDR3 DNA sequence: TGTGCCAGCAGTTCCCTAGGGCAGGGTCGTAGCCAGCCCCAGCATTTT.

In regard to this clonotype: A much larger clone sits a single nucleotide away, making a read error possible. The CDR3 nucleotides read TGTGCCAGCGGAGAAGCGGGAGGGCCCGGGCCAGATACGCAGTATTTT. It specifies CASGEAGGPGPDTQYF. This chain links TRBV7-9 with TRBJ2-3, with 10 bases lining up with TRBD2. Losses at the gene ends were 8 bases for V and 4 bases for J; bases not matched to a gene: 12. Germline V CDR1 and CDR2: SEHNR, FQNEAQ (reference sequence). The CDR3 has 16 residues.

The chain combines TRBV12-3 or TRBV12-4 with TRBJ2-3; 13 nucleotides align to TRBD2. This CDR3 is 16 amino acids long. Trimming cost V 3 bases and J 5 bases; bases outside gene matches: 5. CDR3 DNA sequence: TGTGCCAGCAGTTTGGGGACTAGCGGGGTAGGAGATACGCAGTATTTT. Its protein is CASSLGTSGVGDTQYF.

The V gene is TRBV7-2, the J gene TRBJ2-7; 12 bases line up with TRBD2. J lost 6 bases, V lost 1 base, and 7 bases had no gene match. Germline V CDR1 and CDR2: SGHTA, FQGNSA. This CDR3 comprises 16 residues. The CDR3 is CASSLGLAGGPSEQYF. CDR3 DNA: TGTGCCAGCAGCTTAGGCCTAGCGGGGGGGCCTTCCGAGCAGTACTTC.

This chain uses TRBV6-5 with TRBJ2-2; 8 nucleotides match TRBD2. The J segment lost 6 bases and the V segment lost 5 bases, leaving 5 bases of the junction unmatched. This CDR3 is 14 amino acids long. CDR1 is MNHEY and CDR2 is SVGAGI in the germline V gene. The CDR3 DNA is TGTGCCAGCAGTCTCGGGGGGGCCGCCGGGGAGCTGTTTTTT. Amino acid sequence: CASSLGGAAGELFF.

As to this clonotype: A much larger clone differs from this one at a single base, so this may be a read error. This chain links TRBV7-2 with TRBJ2-1; 10 nucleotides agree with TRBD2. Trimming took 0 bases from V and 8 from J; bases not matched to a gene: 10. Looked up from germline, CDR1 is SGHTA and CDR2 is FQGNSA. CDR3 length equals 17 residues. The CDR3 spells CASSLASGGGRGDEQFF. CDR3 DNA: TGTGCCAGCAGCTTAGCCAGCGGGGGGGGCCGGGGTGATGAGCAGTTCTTC. The full variable domain, in which reference TRBV7-2 and TRBJ2-1 provide the parts outside the CDR3, is GAGVSQSPSNKVTEKGKDVELRCDPISGHTALYWYRQSLGQGLEFLIYFQGNSAPDKSGLPSDRFSAERTGGSVSTLTIQRTQQEDSAVYLCASSLASGGGRGDEQFFGPGTRLTVL.

This clonotype was seen a few times. J is TRBJ2-1 and V is TRBV7-9; TRBD2 is a possible D gene (5 bases). Deletions cut 6 bases from V and 2 bases from J, with 14 bases between. The germline V gene encodes CDR1 SEHNR and CDR2 FQNEAQ (reference sequence). The CDR3 spans 15 residues. Here the CDR3 DNA reads TGTGCCAGCAGAACCCCGTGGGGAGCCTACAATGAGCAGTTCTTC. Protein product: CASRTPWGAYNEQFF.

This clonotype appeared a few times. The rearrangement joins TRBV29-1 to TRBJ2-5, with TRBD2 matching 8 bases. The ends lost 2 bases at V and 4 bases at J; junction bases unmatched: 12. Germline V gives CDR1 SQVTM, CDR2 ANQGSEA. This CDR3 spans 16 amino acids. The CDR3 DNA reads as TGCAGCGTTGAAATTAGTAGCGGGATAGAGAGAGAGACCCAGTACTTC. Protein: CSVEISSGIERETQYF.

On this clonotype itself: This may stem from a read error, because a much larger clone lies one nucleotide away. V usage is TRBV6-5 and J usage is TRBJ1-1; D is possibly TRBD1 (6 bases). The CDR3 loop spans 20 amino acids. V was shortened by 7 bases and J by 3 bases, with 33 bases between the two germline ends. CDR1 and CDR2 from the germline V gene are MNHEY and SVGAGI. CDR3: CASINPPPRGGHEVDTEAFF. Here the CDR3 DNA reads TGTGCCAGCATTAACCCACCACCGCGCGGGGGGCATGAGGTGGACACTGAAGCTTTCTTT.

The chain recombines TRBV18 with TRBJ2-7; no reliable D call. V lost 7 bases to trimming and J lost 4 bases, with 14 bases between them. The CDR3 is 13 residues long. Germline V gene data show CDR1 as KGHSH and CDR2 as LQKENI. The CDR3 sequence is CASWEGPRYEQYF. Written as DNA, the CDR3 is TGTGCCAGCTGGGAAGGACCCAGGTACGAGCAGTACTTC.

Worth noting for this clonotype: A junction boundary mismatches the germline segment, possibly from a read error. V is TRBV5-1 and J is TRBJ2-1; 15 bases line up with TRBD2. CDR1 is SGHRS and CDR2 is YFSETQ in the germline V gene. The CDR3 totals 15 residues. The CDR3 coding sequence is TGCGCCAGCAGCCCGGGGACTAGCGGGGGGAATGGGCAGTTCTTC. It codes for CASSPGTSGGNGQFF.

This clonotype was picked up a small number of times. The rearrangement uses TRBV6-1 and TRBJ2-3; 10 bases map to TRBD2. J was trimmed by 6 bases and V by 1 base; bases with no gene match: 13. The germline V gene has CDR1 MNHNS and CDR2 SASEGT. This CDR3 is 18 amino acids long. In DNA form, the CDR3 reads TGTGCCAGCAGTGAAGGGGTCGCTAGCGGGGGCCCTATGGATACGCAGTATTTT. Its protein product is CASSEGVASGGPMDTQYF.

This clonotype was seen a handful of times. V is TRBV29-1 and J is TRBJ2-7, with D uncertain. V was cut by 6 bases and J by 0 bases, with 12 bases left in between. This CDR3 is built from 13 residues. The germline V gene has CDR1 SQVTM and CDR2 ANQGSEA. CDR3 in DNA: TGCAGCGTGATCAGACTCAACTCCTACGAGCAGTACTTC. It codes for CSVIRLNSYEQYF.

The gene calls are TRBV10-3 and TRBJ1-1, with TRBD1 matching 10 bases. The germline CDR1 and CDR2 sequences are ENHRY and SYGVKD. The CDR3 sequence is 14 residues long. V gave up 6 bases and J gave up 7 bases; unmatched junction bases: 8. CDR3 DNA sequence: TGTGCCATCAGGGAGACAGGGGGCAATGATGAAGCTTTCTTT. Its protein is CAIRETGGNDEAFF.

This clonotype was detected many times. V is TRBV7-3 and J is TRBJ2-3; 8 positions agree with TRBD1. This CDR3 is built from 15 residues. CDR1 and CDR2 (germline): SGHTA, FQGTGA. The J segment lost 8 bases and the V segment lost 2 bases, leaving 9 bases of the junction unmatched. The CDR3 is CASSLSGGGSATQYF. The CDR3 region has the DNA TGTGCCAGCAGCTTATCAGGGGGCGGCTCGGCTACGCAGTATTTT. Variable domain in full (rest from reference TRBV7-3 and TRBJ2-3): GAGVSQTPSNKVTEKGKYVELRCDPISGHTALYWYRQSLGQGPEFLIYFQGTGAADDSGLPNDRFFAVRPEGSVSTLKIQRTERGDSAVYLCASSLSGGGSATQYFGPGTRLTVL.

This clonotype has more than one count but fewer than ten. J is TRBJ1-2 and V is TRBV6-2 or TRBV6-3; possible D gene TRBD1, 6 bases. CDR1 is MNHEY, CDR2 SVGEGT, per germline. With 0 bases removed from V and 4 bases from J, the gap between germline ends came to 12 bases. The CDR3 spans 15 residues. The CDR3, as DNA: TGTGCCAGCAGTTACTCGACGGGGGCCGGCTATGGCTACACCTTC. It translates to CASSYSTGAGYGYTF.

The V call is TRBV6-5, the J call TRBJ2-7; D is perhaps TRBD1 (6 bases). Trimming shortened V by 5 bases and J by 0 bases, and 26 bases separated the two germline ends. The germline V gene has CDR1 MNHEY and CDR2 SVGAGI. The CDR3 sequence is 19 residues long. The CDR3 bases are TGTGCCAGCAGTACAAAACAGGGCGGTCCCTGGAGGAGCTCCTACGAGCAGTACTTC. This sequence encodes CASSTKQGGPWRSSYEQYF.

The table lists this clonotype with many counts. V usage is TRBV6-5 and J usage is TRBJ1-1; 11 bases align to TRBD1. The germline V gene has CDR1 MNHEY and CDR2 SVGAGI. Unmatched junction bases numbered 8, after V lost 6 bases and J lost 2 bases. The CDR3 is 16 residues long. CDR3 region: CASSYGTGGFNTEAFF. For the CDR3, the DNA is TGTGCCAGCAGCTACGGGACAGGGGGGTTCAACACTGAAGCTTTCTTT.

This chain uses TRBV7-8 with TRBJ1-5, with a weak D call TRBD1 (6 bases). V dropped 6 bases and J dropped 5 bases, with 11 bases sitting between them. The germline V gene encodes CDR1 SGHVS and CDR2 FQNEAQ. CDR3 length: 13 amino acids. CDR3 DNA sequence: TGTGCCAGCAGACAGGGAAAGGATCAGCCCCAGCATTTT. Translated, it gives CASRQGKDQPQHF.

There are a few counts of this clonotype. The rearrangement links TRBV7-2 to TRBJ2-7, with TRBD1 matching over 7 bases. CDR1 and CDR2 from the germline V gene are SGHTA and FQGNSA. The CDR3 covers 15 residues. V shed 1 base, J shed 5 bases, and the junction held 8 bases outside the gene matches. This CDR3 is CASSLVGGQINEQYF. In DNA, the CDR3 is TGTGCCAGCAGCTTAGTTGGGGGACAGATAAACGAGCAGTACTTC.

This clonotype occurred many times. V and J are TRBV12-5 and TRBJ2-1, with a weak D call TRBD1 (5 bases). V lost 6 bases to trimming and J lost 7 bases, with 16 bases between them. This CDR3 comprises 14 residues. In germline, CDR1 is LGHNT, CDR2 FRNRAP. The CDR3, as DNA: TGTGCTAGTGGCCCCCCCGCAGGGTTGAATGAGCAGTTCTTC. Amino acids: CASGPPAGLNEQFF.

This clonotype has a count of ten or more. The genes are TRBV7-6 and TRBJ1-1, with D possibly TRBD1 on 5 matching bases. This CDR3 region has 14 residues. Trimming stripped 5 bases from V and 6 bases from J, with 16 bases between. CDR1 SGHVS and CDR2 FNYEAQ come from the germline V gene. CDR3 protein: CASSLVGHNAEAFF. The CDR3 DNA follows: TGTGCCAGCAGCCTCGTCGGACATAACGCTGAAGCTTTCTTT.

This clonotype was recorded a few times. V usage is TRBV7-8 and J usage is TRBJ2-7; 7 bases align to TRBD1. After removal of 3 bases from V and 3 bases from J, the junction contained 5 bases not matched to a gene. Germline V gene lookup returns CDR1 SGHVS and CDR2 FQNEAQ. The CDR3 has 14 amino acids. The CDR3 loop reads CASSFGQVDYEQYF. CDR3 bases: TGTGCCAGCAGCTTTGGACAGGTAGACTACGAGCAGTACTTC. Full variable domain (rest looked up from reference TRBV7-8 and TRBJ2-7): GAGVSQSPRYKVAKRGQDVALRCDPISGHVSLFWYQQALGQGPEFLTYFQNEAQLDKSGLPSDRFFAERPEGSVSTLKIQRTQQEDSAVYLCASSFGQVDYEQYFGPGTRLTVT.

The rearrangement joins TRBV4-1 to TRBJ2-3; TRBD1 matches 10 bases. Trimming took 3 bases from V and 0 from J; bases not matched to a gene: 9. Germline V gene sequence: CDR1 MGHRA, CDR2 YSYEKL. The CDR3 is 18 residues long. CDR3 protein: CASSQLQGGQGSTDTQYF. The CDR3 nucleotides are TGCGCCAGCAGCCAGCTCCAGGGGGGACAGGGGAGCACAGATACGCAGTATTTT.

A few counts support this clonotype. This chain uses TRBV9 with TRBJ2-7, with TRBD2 matching 9 bases. V dropped 3 bases and J dropped 7; count of bases not matched to a gene: 8. The CDR3 spans 14 residues. From germline, CDR1 is SGDLS and CDR2 YYNGEE. The DNA for the CDR3 is TGTGCCAGCAGCGCAGGCGGGAGGGTGGAGGAGCAGTACTTC. Translation: CASSAGGRVEEQYF.

This sequence joins TRBV24-1 and TRBJ2-4; 10 bases are shared with TRBD1. Germline V gene lookup returns CDR1 KGHDR and CDR2 SFDVKD. With V trimmed by 2 bases and J by 7 bases, 4 bases remained unmatched. The CDR3 runs to 15 residues. The DNA of the CDR3 is TGTGCCACCAGTGATTGGAGGGACAGGGGTAACATTCAGTACTTC. It specifies CATSDWRDRGNIQYF.

This clonotype was seen ten or more times. J is TRBJ2-5 and V is TRBV6-1; maybe TRBD2 (5 bases). The CDR3 totals 14 residues. The germline V gene encodes CDR1 MNHNS and CDR2 SASEGT. V gave up 2 bases and J gave up 1 base, with 8 bases separating them. The CDR3 sequence is CASSELAGQETQYF. CDR3 DNA: TGTGCCAGCAGTGAACTAGCTGGCCAAGAGACCCAGTACTTC.